Listed here are 9 T cell receptor beta chains from one sample, sequenced in a study of T cells after yellow fever vaccination. Each CDR3 protein gets one entry after TCRdb re-called the 5' RACE reads with MiXCR. The sample comprises 350,000 to 550,000 distinct CDR3 sequences, around a sixth of which are singletons, and 18% rests with the top ten. This sample comprised PBMCs, obtained before the yellow fever booster vaccination. The receptors stem from a man between 18 and 29 years old who received the YFV17D yellow fever vaccine.

This chain links TRBV6-6 with TRBJ1-2; 9 positions agree with TRBD1. Germline V gives CDR1 MNHNY, CDR2 SVGAGI (reference sequence). Trimming cost V 4 bases and J 9 bases; bases outside gene matches: 12. The CDR3 extends over 15 amino acids. CDR3 amino acids: CASSSPGQGSLSYTF. CDR3 sequence (DNA): TGTGCCAGCAGTTCACCGGGACAGGGCTCTCTCAGCTACACCTTC.

This clonotype came up a few times. The chain combines TRBV4-3 with TRBJ2-7; tentatively, D is TRBD2 (6 bases). This CDR3 has 14 residues. The V gene lost 1 base and the J gene lost 5 bases, with 12 bases spanning the gap. Germline V gives CDR1 LGHNA, CDR2 YSLEER. The CDR3 DNA reads TGCGCCAGCAGCCAAGGTCGGGGGTTTAACGAGCAGTACTTC. This gives the protein CASSQGRGFNEQYF.

By share of the sample, this clonotype is medium-sized. V and J are TRBV27 and TRBJ2-7; 8 bases map to TRBD2. Germline V CDR1 and CDR2: MNHEY, SMNVEV (reference sequence). Losses at the gene ends were 1 base for V and 1 base for J; bases not matched to a gene: 3. The CDR3 contains 15 residues. The CDR3 nucleotides are TGTGCCAGCAGTTTATTAGCGGGGTCTTCCTACGAGCAGTACTTC. It yields the protein CASSLLAGSSYEQYF.

The chain's CDR3 is CASRRTGTDEQFF. The CDR3 DNA follows: TGTGCCAGCAGGAGGACGGGGACCGATGAGCAGTTCTTC. This chain connects TRBV28 to TRBJ2-1; D tentatively reads TRBD1 or TRBD2 (5 bases each). V lost 6 bases and J 8 bases, leaving 14 bases between the germline ends. The CDR3 is 13 amino acids. Per germline, CDR1 MDHEN and CDR2 SYDVKM.

The CDR3 loop reads CASSLRINTGELFF. The CDR3 nucleotides are TGCGCCAGCAGCTTGAGGATCAACACCGGGGAGCTGTTTTTT. The rearrangement joins TRBV5-1 to TRBJ2-2; D is ambiguous. V was trimmed by 1 base and J by 2 bases, leaving 6 bases between them. The CDR3 length is 14 residues. The germline V gene encodes CDR1 SGHRS and CDR2 YFSETQ.

The rearrangement links TRBV2 to TRBJ2-3, with TRBD2 as a possible D gene (7 bases). V was clipped by 6 bases and J by 5 bases, with 18 bases between them. Germline CDR1 and CDR2: SNHLY and FYNNEI. The CDR3 totals 15 residues. This CDR3 is CASRTQGGAEDTQYF. Here the CDR3 DNA reads TGTGCCAGCAGAACCCAAGGGGGGGCGGAAGATACGCAGTATTTT.

V is TRBV7-2 and J is TRBJ2-1; D not certain. The CDR3 spans 13 residues. CDR1 is SGHTA and CDR2 is FQGNSA in the germline V gene. V was pared by 5 bases and J by 0 bases, with 5 bases between. Written as DNA, the CDR3 is TGTGCCAGCAGCCGATTCTCCTACAATGAGCAGTTCTTC. Amino acid sequence: CASSRFSYNEQFF.

The chain links TRBV14 to TRBJ2-6, with D perhaps matching TRBD1 (5 bases). The CDR3 spans 17 residues. Deletions cut 1 base from V and 0 bases from J, with 10 bases between. Germline assignment: CDR1 SGHDN and CDR2 FVKESK. The chain's CDR3 is CASSQVNRSSGANVLTF. The CDR3 bases are TGTGCCAGCAGCCAAGTGAACAGGAGCTCTGGGGCCAACGTCCTGACTTTC.

This clonotype has more than one count but fewer than ten. V usage is TRBV18 and J usage is TRBJ2-7; D perhaps matches TRBD1 (5 bases). CDR1 and CDR2 (germline): KGHSH, LQKENI. V shed 1 base and J shed 3 bases, with 10 bases lying between them. The CDR3 is 14 amino acids. CDR3 nucleotide sequence: TGTGCCAGCTCACCACGGGGCGAAATCTACGAGCAGTACGTC. Protein: CASSPRGEIYEQYV.